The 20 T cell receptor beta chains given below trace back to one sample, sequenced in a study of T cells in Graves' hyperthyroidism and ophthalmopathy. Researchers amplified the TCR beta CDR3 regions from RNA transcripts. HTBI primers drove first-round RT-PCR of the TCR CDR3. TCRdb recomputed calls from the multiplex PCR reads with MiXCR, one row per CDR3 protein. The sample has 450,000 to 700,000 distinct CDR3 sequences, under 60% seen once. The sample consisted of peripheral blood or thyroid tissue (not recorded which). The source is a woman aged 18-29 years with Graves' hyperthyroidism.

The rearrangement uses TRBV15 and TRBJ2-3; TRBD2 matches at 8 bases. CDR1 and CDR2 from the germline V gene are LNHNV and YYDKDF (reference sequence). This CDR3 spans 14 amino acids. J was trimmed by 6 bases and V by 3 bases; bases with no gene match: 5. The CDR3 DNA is TGTGCCACCAGCAGTCGGGCGGGAGGCGATACGCAGTATTTT. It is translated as CATSSRAGGDTQYF.

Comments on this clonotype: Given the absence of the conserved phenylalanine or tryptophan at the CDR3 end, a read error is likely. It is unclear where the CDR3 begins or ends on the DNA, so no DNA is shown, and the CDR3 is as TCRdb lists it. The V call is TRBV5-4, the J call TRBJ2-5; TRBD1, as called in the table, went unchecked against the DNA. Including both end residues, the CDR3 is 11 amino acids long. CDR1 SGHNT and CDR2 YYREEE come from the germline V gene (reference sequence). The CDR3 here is CASSRPGQTNY.

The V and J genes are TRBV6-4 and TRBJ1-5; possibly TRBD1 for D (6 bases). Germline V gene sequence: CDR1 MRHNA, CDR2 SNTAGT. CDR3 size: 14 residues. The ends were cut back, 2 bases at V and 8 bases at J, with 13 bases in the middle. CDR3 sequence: CASSDGGAGEPQHF. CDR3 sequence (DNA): TGTGCCAGCAGTGACGGGGGGGCCGGGGAGCCCCAGCATTTT.

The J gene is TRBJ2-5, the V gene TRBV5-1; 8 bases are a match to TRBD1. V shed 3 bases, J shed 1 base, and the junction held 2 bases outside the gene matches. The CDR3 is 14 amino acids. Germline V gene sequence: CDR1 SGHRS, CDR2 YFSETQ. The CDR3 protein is CASSSGQAQETQYF. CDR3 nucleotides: TGCGCCAGCAGCTCGGGACAGGCCCAAGAGACCCAGTACTTC.

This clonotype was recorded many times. The CDR3 protein is CASSSGQILYQETQYF. CDR3 DNA sequence: TGTGCCAGCAGCTCGGGACAGATACTGTACCAAGAGACCCAGTACTTC. The V gene is TRBV7-2, the J gene TRBJ2-5; 7 bases agree with TRBD1. CDR1 and CDR2 (germline): SGHTA, FQGNSA. There are 16 residues in the CDR3. The junction had 8 bases not matched to a gene; V was cut back by 4 bases and J by 0 bases.

The CDR3 sequence: CSARDAGTSTRDTQYF. Here the CDR3 DNA reads TGCAGTGCTAGAGATGCGGGGACTAGTACAAGGGATACGCAGTATTTT. This chain links TRBV20-1 with TRBJ2-3, with 8 bases lining up with TRBD2. CDR1 DFQATT and CDR2 SNEGSKA come from the germline V gene (reference sequence). This CDR3 contains 16 residues. The J segment lost 6 bases and the V segment lost 0 bases, leaving 11 bases of the junction unmatched.

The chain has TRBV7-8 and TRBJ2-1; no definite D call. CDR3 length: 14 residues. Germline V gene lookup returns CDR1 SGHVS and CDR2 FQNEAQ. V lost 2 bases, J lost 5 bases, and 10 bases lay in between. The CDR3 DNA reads TGTGCCAGCAGCTTAAATTGGGCGGACAATGAGCAGTTCTTC. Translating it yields CASSLNWADNEQFF.

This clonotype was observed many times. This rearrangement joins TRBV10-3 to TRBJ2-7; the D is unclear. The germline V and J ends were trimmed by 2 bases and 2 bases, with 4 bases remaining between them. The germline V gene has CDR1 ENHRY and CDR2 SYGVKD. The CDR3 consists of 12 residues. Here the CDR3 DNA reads TGTGCCATCAGTGAGGGGCCCTACGAGCAGTACTTC. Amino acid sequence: CAISEGPYEQYF.

In DNA, the CDR3 is TGTGCCAGCAGCCCAGCGGGACAGCCTTCTAAAGAGCAGTTCTTC. It specifies CASSPAGQPSKEQFF. The J gene is TRBJ2-1, the V gene TRBV13, with D perhaps assigned TRBD1 or TRBD2 (7 bases each). Looked up from germline, CDR1 is PRHDT and CDR2 is FYEKMQ (reference sequence). The ends were cut back, 5 bases at V and 10 bases at J, with 21 bases in the middle. The CDR3 is made up of 15 amino acids.

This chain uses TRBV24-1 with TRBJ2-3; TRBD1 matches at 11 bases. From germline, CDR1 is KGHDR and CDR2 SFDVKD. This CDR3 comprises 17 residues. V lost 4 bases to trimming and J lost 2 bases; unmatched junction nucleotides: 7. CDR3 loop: CATSEYRDRGITDTQYF. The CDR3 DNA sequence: TGTGCCACCAGTGAGTATCGGGACAGGGGGATCACAGATACGCAGTATTTT.

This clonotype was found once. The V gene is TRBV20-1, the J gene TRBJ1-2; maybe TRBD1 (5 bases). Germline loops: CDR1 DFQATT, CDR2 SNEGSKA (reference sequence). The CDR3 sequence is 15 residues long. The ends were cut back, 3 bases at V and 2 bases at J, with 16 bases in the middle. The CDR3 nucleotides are TGCAGTGCTAGGGGGGTGGGGGGTAGAAACTATGGCTACACCTTC. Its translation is CSARGVGGRNYGYTF.

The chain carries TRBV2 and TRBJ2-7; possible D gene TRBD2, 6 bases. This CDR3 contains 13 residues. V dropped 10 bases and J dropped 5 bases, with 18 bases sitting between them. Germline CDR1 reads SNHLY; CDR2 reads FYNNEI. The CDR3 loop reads CATFSGEPNEQYF. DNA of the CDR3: TGTGCCACATTTTCGGGAGAGCCCAACGAGCAGTACTTC.

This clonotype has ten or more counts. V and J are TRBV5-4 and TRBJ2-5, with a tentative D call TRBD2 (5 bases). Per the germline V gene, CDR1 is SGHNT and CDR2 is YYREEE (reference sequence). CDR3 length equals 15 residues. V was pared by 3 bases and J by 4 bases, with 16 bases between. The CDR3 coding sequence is TGTGCCAGCAGCTCTCAGTCCGGAGGAGGAGAGACCCAGTACTTC. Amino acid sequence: CASSSQSGGGETQYF.

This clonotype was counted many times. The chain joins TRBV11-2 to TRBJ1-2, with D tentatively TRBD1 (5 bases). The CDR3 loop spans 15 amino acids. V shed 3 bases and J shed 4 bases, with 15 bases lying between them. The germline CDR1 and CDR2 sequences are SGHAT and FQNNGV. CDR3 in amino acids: CASSLTGGDFYGYTF. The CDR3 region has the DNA TGTGCCAGCAGCTTGACTGGGGGGGACTTCTATGGCTACACCTTC.

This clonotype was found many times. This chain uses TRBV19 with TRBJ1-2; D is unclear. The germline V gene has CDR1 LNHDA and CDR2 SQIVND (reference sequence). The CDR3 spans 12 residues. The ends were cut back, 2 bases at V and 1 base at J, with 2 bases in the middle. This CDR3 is CASSIYNYGYTF. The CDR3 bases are TGTGCCAGTAGTATATATAACTATGGCTACACCTTC.

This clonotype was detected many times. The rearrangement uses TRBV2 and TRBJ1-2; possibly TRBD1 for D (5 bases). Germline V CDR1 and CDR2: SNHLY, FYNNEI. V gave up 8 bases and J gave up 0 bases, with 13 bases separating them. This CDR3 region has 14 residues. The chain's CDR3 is CASDLGVTNYGYTF. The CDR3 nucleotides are TGTGCCAGCGACCTGGGGGTGACTAACTATGGCTACACCTTC.

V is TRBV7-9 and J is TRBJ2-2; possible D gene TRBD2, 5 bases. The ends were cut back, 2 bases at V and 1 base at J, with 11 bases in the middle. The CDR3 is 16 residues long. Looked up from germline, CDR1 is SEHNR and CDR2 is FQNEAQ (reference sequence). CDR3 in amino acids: CASSLTSSRNTGELFF. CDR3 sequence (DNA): TGTGCCAGCAGCTTAACTAGTAGCCGGAACACCGGGGAGCTGTTTTTT.

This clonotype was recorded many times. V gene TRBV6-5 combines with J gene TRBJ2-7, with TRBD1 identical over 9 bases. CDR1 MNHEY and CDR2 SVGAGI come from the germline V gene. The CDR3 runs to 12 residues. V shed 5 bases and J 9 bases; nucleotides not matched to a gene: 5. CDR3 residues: CASSTGGRWQYF. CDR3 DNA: TGTGCCAGCAGTACAGGGGGCAGGTGGCAGTACTTC.

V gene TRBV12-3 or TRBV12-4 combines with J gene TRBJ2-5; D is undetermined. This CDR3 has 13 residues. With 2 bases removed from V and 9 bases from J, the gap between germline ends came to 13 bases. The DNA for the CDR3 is TGTGCCAGCAGTTTATGGGGTGACCAGCCCCAGTACTTC. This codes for CASSLWGDQPQYF.

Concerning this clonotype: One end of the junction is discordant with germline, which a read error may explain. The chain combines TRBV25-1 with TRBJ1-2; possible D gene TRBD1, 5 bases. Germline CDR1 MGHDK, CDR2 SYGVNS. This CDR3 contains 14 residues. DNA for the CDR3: TGTGCCACCAGTGAATCCGACAGCCTCTATGGCTACACCTTC. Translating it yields CATSESDSLYGYTF.